Sequencing of this T cell receptor (beta chain) was carried out in a study of control samples from healthy donors and cancer patients. Assay used: immunoSEQ multiplex PCR; TCRdb lists only in-frame clones, some missing. The repertoire holds some 140,000 clones, about 93% seen once, with 12% to 15% in the top ten. This CDR3 spans 18 amino acids. The V call is TRBV21-1, the J call TRBJ1-1. TRBV21-1 is shown as a pseudogene. Sequencing used PBMCs. This TCR came from a man aged 60 to 69 with colorectal cancer. In DNA form, the CDR3 reads TGTGCCAGCAGCAAAGATGAGTGGGGGATAATCATGAACACTGAAGCTTTCTTT. It specifies CASSKDEWGIIMNTEAFF.